The clone carrying this T cell receptor (beta chain) was seen ten or more times. Its antigen is undetermined. From the 5' RACE reads, TCRdb called clonotypes with MiXCR, one entry per CDR3 protein. Of approximately 80,000 distinct CDR3 sequences listed, about 4% are singletons. This sample stems from a study of neurological immune-mediated disorders. Study context: The 35 or so multiple sclerosis patients comprised roughly 31 that were relapsing-remitting and 3 that were secondary progressive. Regarding the study as a whole: The greatest degree of TCR clonal expansion was observed in HTLV-1-associated myelopathy, with the lowest in multiple sclerosis, below that of healthy controls. CDR3 amino acid sequences found in expanded clones were never shared across subjects, suggesting private repertoires in all groups.

From germline, CDR1 is SGHDT and CDR2 YYEEEE. The CDR3 has 11 amino acids. V shed 1 base and J shed 4 bases, with 2 bases lying between them. Time point: longitudinal time-point 3. The chain combines TRBV5-6 with TRBJ1-2; D gene unclear. Sequenced material: PBMCs. This sequence originates from a woman aged 55-69 years with multiple sclerosis. CDR3 nucleotides: TGTGCCAGCAGCTTGAGCTATGGCTACACCTTC. This gives the protein CASSLSYGYTF.